This note documents a single TCR beta chain sequence. What it binds is unknown. The data were obtained in a study of PD-1 blockade in classical Hodgkin lymphoma. Time point described: newly diagnosed, previously untreated cHL patient sample. As a comparison, the study used PBMCs from newly diagnosed, untreated classical Hodgkin lymphoma. Whole-study results and caveats: Undefined causes, possibly disease activity or prior therapy, underlie the repertoire differences. In newly diagnosed patients, baseline TCR diversity was reportedly below that of healthy donors.

Assay used: immunoSEQ multiplex PCR; TCRdb lists only in-frame clones, some missing. The data contain some 28,000 clones, approximately 89% of them seen just once; the ten biggest clones take up approximately 3.8%. The germline gives CDR1 LGHNA, CDR2 YSLEER. The germline V and J ends were trimmed by 2 bases and 5 bases, with 10 bases remaining between them. This CDR3 is built from 14 residues. The genes are TRBV4-3 and TRBJ2-1; unclear D gene. Sequencing was performed on peripheral blood mononuclear cells (PBMCs). This clonotype was obtained from a human donor with classical Hodgkin lymphoma. Here the CDR3 reads CASSQSENHNEQFF. CDR3 bases: TGCGCCAGCAGCCAATCAGAGAACCACAATGAGCAGTTCTTC.